What follows describes a single T cell receptor (beta chain). It lacks a known antigen. These data belong to a study of cytomegalovirus exposure and HLA in healthy donors (dated by TCRdb to about 2017). Regarding the study in general: According to an earlier analysis of around 600 of the donors, 150 million to 200 million T cells yielded over 90 million unique TCR beta sequences and around 280 Gb of sequence data. An early release covering approximately 600 HLA-typed donors comprised 250 to 350 gigabases of sequencing data and around 86 million unique TCR sequences. The genetic ancestry cluster associated with self-reported Caucasian donors included approximately 85% of the roughly 400 genotyped donors. The study was designed to test whether signatures of past pathogen exposure could be identified by cataloging public T cell receptors. Using immunosequencing, the study profiled T cell repertoires from 640 or so subjects and related those repertoires to cytomegalovirus serostatus. Besides the first cohort of 666 subjects, a separate validation cohort made up of over 100 different subjects was used. To predict cytomegalovirus infection status, the study combined high-throughput TCR immunosequencing, statistical association of individual TCRs with disease status, and machine learning. In a later analysis, previously published TCR beta repertoires from fewer than 750 donors were re-analyzed and high-resolution HLA genotyping was added so that TCR occurrence patterns could be studied. Rather than drawing on any new phenotypic data, the later analysis identified candidate immune exposures from TCR beta sequences and the way those sequences occurred across donors. In an earlier analysis of roughly 540 of the donors, high-throughput TCR beta sequencing was used to judge whether each TCR beta V gene segment behaved as functional or pseudogenic. Donor age, sex, ethnicity and CMV serostatus were compiled alongside the repertoire data. Genome-wide SNP genotypes for about 65% of the 666 donors were used in a later genetic analysis, which treated that subset as a discovery cohort. All discovery cohort repertoires had been generated on a single sequencing platform. HLA typing covered class I and class II loci at four-digit resolution. Typing coverage differed by locus: A, B, C, DRB1 and DQB1 were typed in roughly 620-640 donors, DQA1 in 522, DPA1 in around 610, and DPB1 in just under 490. Because of strong linkage in the cohort, roughly five DR-DQ haplotypes were treated as single units for association and clustering. Among 350 to 400 genotyped donors of the cohort, an average of about 240,000 unique TCR beta nucleotide sequences were sequenced per donor, roughly 20% of them non-productive.

CDR1 is given as SEHNR and CDR2 as FQNEAQ, both from the germline V gene (reference sequence). Trimmed from V: 8 bases; trimmed from J: 8 bases; junction bases lacking a gene match: 14. From the cysteine up to the phenylalanine, the CDR3 has a length of 14 residues. This entry keeps only the CDR3 DNA: 42 bases, framed from base 1. Libraries were prepared through the immunoSEQ multiplex PCR assay. A mixture of 60 forward primers for TCR Vbeta segments and 13 reverse primers for TCR Jbeta segments was used in the multiplex PCR. The CDR3 region of rearranged TCR beta genes was amplified from genomic DNA with a multiplex PCR assay. Amplified TCR beta libraries were sequenced as 87-base-pair reads on the Illumina HiSeq System. The study's own analysis went as follows. Across the 670 or so repertoires, a later analysis counted roughly 77 million unique TCR beta chains, 9.5 million to 12 million of which were shared by at least two donors. To remove PCR and sequencing errors, raw reads were error-corrected and collapsed into unique sequences using a nearest-neighbor algorithm that merged closely related sequences. To assign V, D and J gene segments, CDR3 sequences were aligned to IMGT reference sequences. For a sequence to be retained, at least a six-nucleotide match to both a V gene segment and a J gene segment was required. A rearrangement was called productive if the CDR3 had no stop codons and remained in frame with V and J, and every other rearrangement was called non-productive. Following IMGT convention, CDR3 was defined as the stretch from the second conserved V-encoded cysteine up to the conserved J-encoded phenylalanine. The earlier analysis of fewer than 700 of the donors excluded sequences that lacked an unambiguous match to a single V gene segment. An earlier analysis of a few hundred of the donors called V segments functional above 56.7% productive rearrangements and segregating when the between-donor standard deviation exceeded 5%. To diagnose cytomegalovirus status from the catalog of TCR beta chain sequences, a statistical classification framework was built. V and J gene assignment, in a later analysis, came from comparing TCR nucleotide sequences with IMGT/GENE-DB human TR gene sequences. A later analysis assigned CDR3 sequences and most-parsimonious VDJ recombination scenarios with the TCRdist pipeline. In a later analysis, each TCR beta chain was defined by its CDR3 amino acid sequence together with its V-gene family, and reads lacking a unique V-gene family were excluded. As a way to deal with suspected cross-contamination and a sequencing artifact, a later analysis dropped 450 to 600 nucleotide sequences that were highly shared and had low generation probability. For each public chain, a later analysis derived a clonal expansion index from normalized ranks of inferred template counts within each repertoire. Generation probabilities in a later analysis came from a VDJ recombination model fitted to out-of-frame rearrangements, and those results were checked against IGoR. A later analysis scored TCR-TCR, TCR-HLA and TCR-CMV co-occurrence with hypergeometric tests, applying a repertoire-size bias correction to TCR pairs. To estimate false discovery rates, a later analysis permuted the HLA or CMV assignments 20 times. In a later analysis, co-occurring TCRs were grouped using DBSCAN, and TCRdist sequence similarity was added for clustering within HLA-allele-positive subsets. Repertoires with fewer than 30,000 or more than 120,000 public chains, plus five repertoires with anomalous nucleotide sharing, were excluded from co-occurrence clustering. TCRdb limited this immuneACCESS table to in-frame rearrangements with V and J called. A share of clones is missing; checked studies link under half to unresolved V genes, and the rest is unexplained. That table supplies the V and J calls and clone size; D and trimming were determined from the DNA. The table for this sample records about 77,000 clones. Together, the top ten hold around 13% of the sample.

On the study overall, not on this receptor specifically: A cluster of highly shared sequence variants was judged likely to represent a technical artifact of the sequencing pipeline. A further reported finding was that TCR beta sequences accurately predicted the HLA-A and HLA-B alleles for most subjects in the first cohort. In a later genetic analysis, a missense DCLRE1C variant was associated with V-gene and J-gene trimming of TCR beta chains, and the association was replicated in an independent cohort. Some IMGT-functional V segments, including TRBV6-2 and TRBV6-3, could not be told apart with the 87-base-pair reads, so those segments were excluded. In an earlier analysis of 587 of the donors, most TCR beta V segments were observed in productive rearrangements about 87% or about 30% of the time, broadly matching IMGT annotations. Because HLA typing was unavailable for some donors at each locus, only the typed subset was used in association tests. For the cohort, immune exposure information was limited to CMV serostatus. In vitro tests confirmed that a few of the cytomegalovirus-associated TCR beta chains recognize cytomegalovirus antigens. Most TCR sequences were seen in very few donors, while some public TCRs were found in many individuals. The presence/absence analyses assumed that sequencing depth was roughly uniform across donors, and that assumption may not be true. Correlated functional status among segregating V segments might be attributable to linkage disequilibrium, but an unknown experimental factor could not be ruled out. In a later analysis, the rate of TCR association differed among HLA loci, with DRB1 alleles having the most associated TCRs and HLA-C alleles having the fewest. The authors suggested that the approach could potentially be generalized to other disease states and immunological phenotypes. When HLA alleles, especially DR and DQ, strongly co-occurred, attributing TCR associations to individual alleles was difficult. Because counts were too low, some 16 rarely observed V segments, including chromosome 9 orphons, were excluded from the earlier analysis of roughly 580 of the donors. Compared with equally common non-associated chains, HLA-associated TCR beta chains in a later analysis were more clonally expanded and had lower generation probabilities. In the study, around 150 TCR beta chains were listed as associated with cytomegalovirus. In a later genetic analysis, fewer N-insertions in productive TCRs were reported among donors in an Asian-associated ancestry cluster than the approximately 710-donor mean. The classifier was reported to diagnose cytomegalovirus status with high specificity and sensitivity in both the original cohort and the validation cohort. In a later analysis, several top co-occurrence clusters were reported to appear linked to parvovirus B19, influenza, CMV and Epstein-Barr virus. A later analysis associated some 17,000 TCR beta sequences with specific HLA alleles at a false discovery rate of 0.05. According to a later analysis, most CMV-associated TCR beta chains appeared to be HLA-restricted, and the HLA associations seemed to be driven largely by CMV exposure. Only TCR beta chains were sequenced in this cohort, and the absence of alpha or paired-chain data limited detectable features.

The cohort comprised fewer than 700 healthy bone marrow donors. All cohort members were sampled while nominally healthy, although unrecorded immune exposures were likely present. The donor was CMV seropositive and belonged to the group of a few hundred seropositive cohort members. A peripheral blood sample was provided by each donor, and peripheral blood mononuclear cells were used for TCR beta sequencing. Genomic DNA was extracted from the blood cell samples with the Qiagen DNeasy Blood Extraction Kit. The material sequenced was PBMCs. Here the chain combines TRBV7-9 and TRBJ1-2, with 7 central nucleotides matching TRBD1. This clonotype was obtained from a man aged 45-65 years in good health and CMV-seropositive. The DNA reads TGTGCCAGCCGACAGGGTTCCGAAGGGCAAGGCTACACCTTC. Its protein is CASRQGSEGQGYTF.